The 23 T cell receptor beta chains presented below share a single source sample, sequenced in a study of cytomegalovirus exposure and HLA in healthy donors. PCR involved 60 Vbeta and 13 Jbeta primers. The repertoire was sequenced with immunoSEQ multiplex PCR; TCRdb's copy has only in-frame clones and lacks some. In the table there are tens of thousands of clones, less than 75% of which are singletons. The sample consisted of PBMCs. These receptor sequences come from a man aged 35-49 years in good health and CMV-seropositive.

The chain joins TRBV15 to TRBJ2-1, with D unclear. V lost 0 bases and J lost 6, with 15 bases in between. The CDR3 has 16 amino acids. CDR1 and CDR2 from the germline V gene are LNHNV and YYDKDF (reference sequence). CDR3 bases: TGTGCCACCAGCAGAGATCTCGCCCTCCAGCGCAATGAGCAGTTCTTC. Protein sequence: CATSRDLALQRNEQFF.

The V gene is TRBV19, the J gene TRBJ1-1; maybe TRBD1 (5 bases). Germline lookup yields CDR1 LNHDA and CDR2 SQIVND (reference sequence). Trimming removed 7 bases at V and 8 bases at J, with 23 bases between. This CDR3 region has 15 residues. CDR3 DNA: TGTGCCAGTAAGCAAGGAAACAGGAACCTCAGGGAAGCTTTCTTT. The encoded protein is CASKQGNRNLREAFF.

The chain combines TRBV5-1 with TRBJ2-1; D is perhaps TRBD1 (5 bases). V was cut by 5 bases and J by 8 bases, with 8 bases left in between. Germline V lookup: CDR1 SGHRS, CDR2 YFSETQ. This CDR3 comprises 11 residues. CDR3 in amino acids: CASRGLDEQFF. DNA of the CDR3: TGCGCCAGCAGGGGGCTAGATGAGCAGTTCTTC.

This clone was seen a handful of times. The CDR3 spells CASYGTSDTGELFF. The CDR3 bases are TGCGCCAGCTATGGGACTAGCGATACCGGGGAGCTGTTTTTT. The chain is built from TRBV5-1 and TRBJ2-2, with TRBD2 identical over 10 bases. This CDR3 region has 14 residues. Germline-derived CDR1 and CDR2 are SGHRS and YFSETQ. The junction had 5 bases not matched to a gene; V was cut back by 7 bases and J by 5 bases.

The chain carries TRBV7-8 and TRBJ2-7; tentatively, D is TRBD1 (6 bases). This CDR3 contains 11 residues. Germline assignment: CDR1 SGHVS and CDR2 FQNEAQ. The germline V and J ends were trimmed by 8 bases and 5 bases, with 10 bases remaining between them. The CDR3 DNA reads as TGTGCCAGCTCTCACAGGGACGAGCAGTACTTC. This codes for CASSHRDEQYF.

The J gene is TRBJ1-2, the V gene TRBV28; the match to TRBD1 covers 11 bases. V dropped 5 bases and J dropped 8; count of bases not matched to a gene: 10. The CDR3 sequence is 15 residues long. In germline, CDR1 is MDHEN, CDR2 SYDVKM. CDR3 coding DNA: TGTGCCAGCAGTCCCGGGACAGGGGGAAGGGAGGGCTACACCTTC. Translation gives CASSPGTGGREGYTF.

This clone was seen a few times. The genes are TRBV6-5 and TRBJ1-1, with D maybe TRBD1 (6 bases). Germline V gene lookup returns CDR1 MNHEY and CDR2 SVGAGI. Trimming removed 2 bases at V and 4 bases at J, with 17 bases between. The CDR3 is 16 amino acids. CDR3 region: CASSYETPGAGTEAFF. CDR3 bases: TGTGCCAGCAGTTACGAGACTCCAGGGGCGGGCACTGAAGCTTTCTTT.

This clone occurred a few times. The CDR3 loop is CASREDSKEKLFF. CDR3 in DNA: TGTGCCAGCAGGGAAGACAGTAAAGAAAAACTGTTTTTT. The chain recombines TRBV6-6 with TRBJ1-4, with TRBD1 as a possible D gene (5 bases). This CDR3 is built from 13 residues. The germline V and J ends were trimmed by 6 bases and 8 bases, with 13 bases remaining between them. CDR1 is MNHNY, CDR2 SVGAGI, per germline (reference sequence).

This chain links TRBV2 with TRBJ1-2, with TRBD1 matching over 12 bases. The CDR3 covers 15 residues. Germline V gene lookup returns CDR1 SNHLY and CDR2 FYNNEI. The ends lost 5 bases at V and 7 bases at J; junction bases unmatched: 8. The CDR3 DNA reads TGTGCCAGCAGTCGGAAAGGGACAGGGGGCACTGGCTACACCTTC. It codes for CASSRKGTGGTGYTF. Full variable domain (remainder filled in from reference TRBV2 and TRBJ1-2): EPEVTQTPSHQVTQMGQEVILRCVPISNHLYFYWYRQILGQKVEFLVSFYNNEISEKSEIFDDQFSVERPDGSNFTLKIRSTKLEDSAMYFCASSRKGTGGTGYTFGSGTRLTVV.

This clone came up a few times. The CDR3 region has the DNA TGTGCCAGCAGTTTGGGCGGACTAGCGGGAGGAGAGACCCAGTACTTC. Protein: CASSLGGLAGGETQYF. The chain couples TRBV27 to TRBJ2-5, with TRBD2 matching over 14 bases. After removal of 3 bases from V and 4 bases from J, the junction contained 4 bases not matched to a gene. The CDR3 consists of 16 residues. Germline V gene lookup returns CDR1 MNHEY and CDR2 SMNVEV (reference sequence).

As DNA, the CDR3 is TGTGCCAGCAGTGCCCCCCCCCGGGACAGGGCTACAGATACGCAGTATTTT. Encoded protein: CASSAPPRDRATDTQYF. J is TRBJ2-3 and V is TRBV28, with 9 bases lining up with TRBD1. The CDR3 is made up of 17 amino acids. The trim removed 5 bases at V and 3 bases at J, leaving 12 bases unmatched. Germline values: CDR1 MDHEN, CDR2 SYDVKM.

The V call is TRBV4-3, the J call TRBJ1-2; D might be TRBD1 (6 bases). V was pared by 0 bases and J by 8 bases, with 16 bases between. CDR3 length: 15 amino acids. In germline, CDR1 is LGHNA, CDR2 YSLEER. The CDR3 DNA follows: TGCGCCAGCAGCCAAGATGTGCCGGGACACAGAGGCTACACCTTC. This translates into CASSQDVPGHRGYTF.

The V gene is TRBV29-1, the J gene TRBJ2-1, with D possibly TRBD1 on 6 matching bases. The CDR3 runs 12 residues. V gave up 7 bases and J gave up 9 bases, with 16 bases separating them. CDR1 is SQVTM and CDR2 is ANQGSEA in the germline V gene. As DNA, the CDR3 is TGCAGCGAAATCAGGGGCCCGGGTGAGCAGTTCTTC. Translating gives CSEIRGPGEQFF.

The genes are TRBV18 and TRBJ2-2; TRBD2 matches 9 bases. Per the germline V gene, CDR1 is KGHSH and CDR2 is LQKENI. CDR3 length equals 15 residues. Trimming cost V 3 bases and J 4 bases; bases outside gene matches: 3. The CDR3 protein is CASSPREGGTGELFF. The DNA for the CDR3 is TGTGCCAGCTCACCGCGGGAGGGGGGCACCGGGGAGCTGTTTTTT.

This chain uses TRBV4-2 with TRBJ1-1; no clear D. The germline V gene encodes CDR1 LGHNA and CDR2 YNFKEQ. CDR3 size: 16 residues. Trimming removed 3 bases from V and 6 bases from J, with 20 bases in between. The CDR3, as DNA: TGTGCCAGCAGCCAGGAGCCCGGGTGGGTTGGTGCTGAAGCTTTCTTT. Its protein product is CASSQEPGWVGAEAFF.

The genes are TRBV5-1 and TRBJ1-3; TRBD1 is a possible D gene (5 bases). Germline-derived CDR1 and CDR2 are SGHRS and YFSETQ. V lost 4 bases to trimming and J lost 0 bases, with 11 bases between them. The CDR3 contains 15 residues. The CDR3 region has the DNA TGCGCCAGCAGCCTTACGGGGGACTCTGGAAACACCATATATTTT. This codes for CASSLTGDSGNTIYF.

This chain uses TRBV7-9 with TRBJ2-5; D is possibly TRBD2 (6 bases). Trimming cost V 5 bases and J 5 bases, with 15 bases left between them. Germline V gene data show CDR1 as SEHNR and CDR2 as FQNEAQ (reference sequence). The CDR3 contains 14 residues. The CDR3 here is CASSPPASEETQYF. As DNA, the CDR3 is TGTGCCAGCAGCCCCCCGGCTAGCGAGGAGACCCAGTACTTC. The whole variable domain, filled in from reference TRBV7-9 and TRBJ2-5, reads DTGVSQNPRHKITKRGQNVTFRCDPISEHNRLYWYRQTLGQGPEFLTYFQNEAQLEKSRLLSDRFSAERPKGSFSTLEIQRTEQGDSAMYLCASSPPASEETQYFGPGTRLLVL.

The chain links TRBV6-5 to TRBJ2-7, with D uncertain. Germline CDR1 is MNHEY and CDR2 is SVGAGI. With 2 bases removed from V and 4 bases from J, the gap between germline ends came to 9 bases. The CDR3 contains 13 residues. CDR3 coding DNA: TGTGCCAGCAGTTACCGTCCTCCGTACGAGCAGTACTTC. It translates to CASSYRPPYEQYF.

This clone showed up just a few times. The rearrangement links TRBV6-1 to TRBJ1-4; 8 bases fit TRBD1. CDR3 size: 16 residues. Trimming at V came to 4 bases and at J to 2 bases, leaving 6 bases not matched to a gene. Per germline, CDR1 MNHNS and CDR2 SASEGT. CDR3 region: CASSVGQGATNEKLFF. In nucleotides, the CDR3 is TGTGCCAGCAGTGTAGGACAGGGAGCTACTAATGAAAAACTGTTTTTT.

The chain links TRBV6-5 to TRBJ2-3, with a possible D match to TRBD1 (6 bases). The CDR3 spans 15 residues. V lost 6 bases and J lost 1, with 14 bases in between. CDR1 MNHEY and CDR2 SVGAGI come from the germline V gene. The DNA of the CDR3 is TGTGCCAGCAGAGACGGACAGTCAGGCACAGATACGCAGTATTTT. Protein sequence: CASRDGQSGTDTQYF.

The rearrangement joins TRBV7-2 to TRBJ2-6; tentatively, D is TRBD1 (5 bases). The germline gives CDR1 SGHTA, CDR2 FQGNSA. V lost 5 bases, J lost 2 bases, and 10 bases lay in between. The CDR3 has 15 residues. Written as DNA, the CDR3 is TGTGCCAGCAGCCCGCAGGGCCCTGGGGCCAACGTCCTGACTTTC. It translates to CASSPQGPGANVLTF. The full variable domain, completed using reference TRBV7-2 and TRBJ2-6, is GAGVSQSPSNKVTEKGKDVELRCDPISGHTALYWYRQSLGQGLEFLIYFQGNSAPDKSGLPSDRFSAERTGGSVSTLTIQRTQQEDSAVYLCASSPQGPGANVLTFGAGSRLTVL.

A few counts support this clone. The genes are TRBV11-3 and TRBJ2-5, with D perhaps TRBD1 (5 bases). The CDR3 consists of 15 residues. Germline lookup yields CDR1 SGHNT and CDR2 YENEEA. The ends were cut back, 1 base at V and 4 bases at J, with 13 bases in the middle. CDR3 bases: TGTGCCAGCAGCTTAGGCCAAACCACAGGAGAGACCCAGTACTTC. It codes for CASSLGQTTGETQYF.

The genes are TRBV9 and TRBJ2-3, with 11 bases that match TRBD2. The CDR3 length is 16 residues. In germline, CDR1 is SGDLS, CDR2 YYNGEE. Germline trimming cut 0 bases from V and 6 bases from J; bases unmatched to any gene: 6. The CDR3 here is CASSVGSGGATDTQYF. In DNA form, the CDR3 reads TGTGCCAGCAGCGTAGGTAGCGGGGGGGCCACCGATACGCAGTATTTT.